The sequence of this T cell receptor (beta chain) was determined in a study of T cell clonality in common variable immunodeficiency. As to this clone: Its antigen is not identified. Sequencing ends 3 residues short of the CDR3 end; the germline J gene provides the rest.

Study-wide points: Common variable immunodeficiency TCR beta sequences reportedly had fewer deletions and N-nucleotide insertions.

Only in-frame clones appear in the TCRdb table, and some are missing; sequencing was by immunoSEQ multiplex PCR. The sample counts about 23,000 clones, none seen once; the ten largest own around 10%. CVID meant reduced serum IgG, IgA and/or IgM plus specific antibody deficiency. Caucasian heritage predominated among both patients and controls. Trimming removed 0 bases from V and 4 bases from J, with 10 bases in between. Germline V gene sequence: CDR1 SGHVS, CDR2 FQNEAQ. This CDR3 contains 15 residues. The chain recombines TRBV7-8 with TRBJ1-3; the D is unclear. The source material was peripheral blood mononuclear cells. This TCR derives from a human donor with common variable immunodeficiency. The sequenced part of the CDR3 DNA is TGTGCCAGCAGCTTAGCGGAAAGGGTGGGAAACACC. Amino acid sequence: CASSLAERVGNT. From start to end, the CDR3 is CASSLAERVGNTIYF.